Listed below are T cell receptor beta chains from one sample, sequenced in a study of human T cells and chemical hapten exposure. Each CDR3 protein gets one entry after TCRdb re-called the RACE reads with MiXCR. The sample lists roughly 36,000 distinct CDR3 sequences, 10% seen once, with roughly a quarter in the top ten. Sequenced material: whole blood, taken in connection with sensitization to the hapten diphenylcyclopropenone (DPC). These receptors were taken from a man over 45 with alopecia areata. Some clones in this sample may be carry-over from other donors' samples. Each CDR3 is given with its conserved first and last residue. The D gene is left open where the match is weak. The size field is filled for only some rows; it gives once, few, many or a size class.

D gene	V gene	J gene	clone size	CDR3 protein	CDR3 DNA
.	TRBV5-1	TRBJ2-6	.	CASSPGDSGANVLTF	TGCGCCAGCAGCCCAGGAGACTCTGGGGCCAACGTCCTGACTTTC
TRBD1	TRBV7-9	TRBJ1-4	few	CASSRVDRANEKLFF	TGTGCCAGCAGCCGCGTGGACAGGGCAAATGAAAAACTGTTTTTT
.	TRBV20-1	TRBJ2-3	many	CSARGGTSDTQYF	TGCAGTGCTAGAGGCGGGACGTCAGATACGCAGTATTTT
TRBD2	TRBV7-3	TRBJ2-1	few	CASSLAASGRAPYNEQFF	TGTGCCAGCAGCTTAGCGGCTAGCGGGAGGGCCCCCTACAATGAGCAGTTCTTC
.	TRBV4-1	TRBJ2-1	many	CASSAPPGQRFNEQFF	TGCGCCAGCAGCGCCCCCCCGGGACAAAGATTTAATGAGCAGTTCTTC
TRBD1	TRBV5-1	TRBJ2-7	many	CASSPGTGGYEQYF	TGCGCCAGCAGCCCCGGGACAGGGGGCTACGAGCAGTACTTC
.	TRBV3-1	TRBJ1-6	.	CASSQQWNSPLHF	TGTGCCAGCAGCCAACAATGGAATTCACCCCTCCACTTT
.	TRBV7-6	TRBJ1-2	many	CASSPVRGRKRGYTF	TGTGCCAGCAGCCCTGTACGGGGGCGGAAGCGTGGCTACACCTTC
.	TRBV7-9	TRBJ1-1	many	CASVLVGTEAFF	TGTGCCAGCGTTTTGGTAGGGACTGAAGCTTTCTTT
.	TRBV29-1	TRBJ1-4	many	CSVVEGGDEKLFF	TGCAGCGTAGTTGAGGGAGGGGACGAAAAACTGTTTTTT
TRBD1	TRBV28	TRBJ1-1	many	CAAAQGARGTEAFF	TGTGCCGCGGCTCAGGGGGCTAGGGGCACTGAAGCTTTCTTT
.	TRBV20-1	TRBJ2-7	many	CSARDPRQRSYEQYF	TGCAGTGCTAGAGATCCCCGACAGCGCTCCTACGAGCAGTACTTC
TRBD1	TRBV12-3/TRBV12-4	TRBJ1-1	many	CASSNGQGHTEAFF	TGTGCCAGCAGCAACGGACAGGGTCACACTGAAGCTTTCTTT
TRBD2	TRBV6-2/TRBV6-3	TRBJ2-1	many	CASSYRGSTYNEQFF	TGTGCCAGCAGTTACCGCGGGAGTACCTACAATGAGCAGTTCTTC
TRBD1	TRBV9	TRBJ2-3	.	CASSAHRGGTDTQYF	TGTGCCAGCAGCGCGCACAGGGGCGGCACAGATACGCAGTATTTT
.	TRBV5-1	TRBJ2-1	few	CASSLWGVLSLSYNEQFF	TGCGCCAGCAGCTTGTGGGGGGTATTAAGCCTCTCCTACAATGAGCAGTTCTTC
TRBD1	TRBV28	TRBJ2-7	many	CASSPPGQGRHEQYF	TGTGCCAGCAGTCCTCCGGGACAGGGGCGCCACGAGCAGTACTTC
.	TRBV28	TRBJ1-2	many	CASTPPGPQARGYTF	TGTGCCAGCACCCCCCCGGGCCCCCAGGCAAGGGGCTACACCTTC
.	TRBV20-1	TRBJ2-3	.	CSASGDPDTQYF	TGCAGTGCCTCAGGGGACCCAGATACGCAGTATTTT
.	TRBV20-1	TRBJ1-6	.	CSARSTYRGNSPLHF	TGCAGTGCTAGAAGCACCTACCGGGGGAATTCACCCCTCCACTTT
TRBD2	TRBV29-1	TRBJ2-7	many	CSVSFGSGNDEQYF	TGCAGCGTCTCATTTGGGAGCGGGAACGACGAGCAGTACTTC
.	TRBV20-1	TRBJ2-5	many	CSARDRGPIGEETQYF	TGCAGTGCTAGAGACAGGGGCCCCATCGGTGAAGAGACCCAGTACTTC
.	TRBV19	TRBJ1-5	.	CASSIARVSNQPQHF	TGTGCCAGTAGTATAGCGAGGGTTAGCAATCAGCCCCAGCATTTT
.	TRBV20-1	TRBJ2-1	many	CSATPGTYEQFF	TGCAGTGCTACCCCGGGGACTTATGAGCAGTTCTTC
TRBD1	TRBV20-1	TRBJ1-2	.	CSATSPTGDYGYTF	TGCAGTGCTACCTCCCCGACAGGGGACTATGGCTACACCTTC
.	TRBV19	TRBJ2-7	many	CASTPGDIGYEQYF	TGTGCCAGTACACCCGGCGACATCGGCTACGAGCAGTACTTC
TRBD1	TRBV12-3/TRBV12-4	TRBJ1-1	few	CASSTGQGATEAFF	TGTGCCAGCAGTACCGGACAGGGGGCGACTGAAGCTTTCTTT
.	TRBV28	TRBJ2-5	few	CASSLVEVSKETQYF	TGTGCCAGCAGTTTAGTGGAGGTCTCGAAAGAGACCCAGTACTTC
TRBD1	TRBV28	TRBJ2-1	.	CASSSGDRVINEQFF	TGTGCCAGCAGTTCCGGGGACAGGGTAATCAATGAGCAGTTCTTC
.	TRBV6-2/TRBV6-3	TRBJ2-7	many	CASSYTLDSPAAGDEQYF	TGTGCCAGCAGTTACACCTTGGACAGCCCAGCAGCGGGCGACGAGCAGTACTTC
.	TRBV7-2	TRBJ1-1	many	CASSSMNTEAFF	TGTGCCAGCAGTTCAATGAACACTGAAGCTTTCTTT
.	TRBV10-2	TRBJ2-5	few	CASSERHPQETQYF	TGCGCCAGCAGTGAAAGACATCCACAAGAGACCCAGTACTTC
.	TRBV7-9	TRBJ1-6	few	CASSLGLSDKNSPLHF	TGTGCCAGCAGCTTAGGGTTGTCGGACAAAAATTCACCCCTCCACTTT
TRBD1	TRBV4-1	TRBJ2-7	.	CASSQEGQSKEQYF	TGCGCCAGCAGCCAAGAGGGACAGTCAAAAGAGCAGTACTTC
.	TRBV28	TRBJ2-7	few	CASSSTVYEQYF	TGTGCCAGCAGTTCGACAGTTTACGAGCAGTACTTC
.	TRBV5-1	TRBJ2-1	.	CASSTAMSSYNEQFF	TGCGCCAGCTCAACCGCAATGAGCTCCTACAATGAGCAGTTCTTC
.	TRBV7-2	TRBJ1-5	few	CASSLIRGTNQPQHF	TGTGCCAGCAGCTTAATTCGGGGTACCAATCAGCCCCAGCATTTT
.	TRBV11-2	TRBJ2-3	.	CASSLVLVSHTDTQYF	TGTGCCAGCAGCTTAGTGCTAGTTTCCCACACAGATACGCAGTATTTT
TRBD2	TRBV5-1	TRBJ2-3	many	CASSPGLAGERDTQYF	TGCGCCAGCAGCCCCGGACTAGCGGGAGAAAGAGATACGCAGTATTTT
TRBD2	TRBV7-2	TRBJ2-1	.	CASSLVGGSYEQFF	TGTGCCAGCAGCTTAGTCGGCGGGAGCTATGAGCAGTTCTTC
TRBD1	TRBV7-2	TRBJ2-7	.	CASSRTTGAYEQYF	TGTGCCAGCAGCCGGACCACAGGGGCCTACGAGCAGTACTTC
TRBD1	TRBV25-1	TRBJ2-7	.	CASSDWTGSYEQYF	TGTGCCAGCAGTGATTGGACAGGGTCCTACGAGCAGTACTTC
TRBD2	TRBV27	TRBJ2-5	many	CASRNLTSGRGGETQYF	TGTGCCAGCAGAAACTTGACTAGCGGGAGGGGTGGTGAGACCCAGTACTTC
.	TRBV15	TRBJ2-1	few	CATSTLGIDEQFF	TGTGCCACCAGCACCTTAGGGATCGATGAGCAGTTCTTC
TRBD1	TRBV29-1	TRBJ2-1	.	CSAGQGNNEQFF	TGCAGCGCTGGACAGGGAAACAATGAGCAGTTCTTC
TRBD2	TRBV7-2	TRBJ2-7	.	CASSPQLAASGEQYF	TGTGCCAGCAGCCCACAACTAGCGGCAAGCGGCGAGCAGTACTTC
.	TRBV6-4	TRBJ2-2	many	CASTFTLGTGELFF	TGTGCCAGCACATTCACCCTTGGGACCGGGGAGCTGTTTTTT
.	TRBV20-1	TRBJ2-3	.	CSARAGRGVRNTQYF	TGCAGTGCTAGAGCCGGCAGGGGGGTTCGTAATACGCAGTATTTT
TRBD1	TRBV19	TRBJ2-2	many	CASRTGQGNTGELFF	TGTGCCAGTAGGACGGGACAGGGAAACACCGGGGAGCTGTTTTTT
TRBD1	TRBV12-3/TRBV12-4	TRBJ2-5	many	CASSPDRGSKYF	TGTGCCAGCAGTCCGGACAGGGGGTCCAAGTACTTC
.	TRBV28	TRBJ1-2	many	CASKLGLQSYGYTF	TGTGCCAGCAAGTTAGGTTTACAATCTTATGGCTACACCTTC
.	TRBV11-3	TRBJ2-6	many	CASSPDRLGSSATSGANVLTF	TGTGCCAGCAGTCCAGACAGACTAGGCTCTTCGGCTACCTCTGGGGCCAACGTCCTGACTTTC
.	TRBV28	TRBJ2-7	few	CASTPQGDSYEQYF	TGTGCCAGCACCCCCCAAGGAGACTCCTACGAGCAGTACTTC